This T cell receptor beta chain appears in the sequencing data of a study of PD-1 blockade in mismatch repair-deficient tumors. Details on this clone: Antigen: not known.

Study results and caveats: Tumor-resident clones, often undetectable pretreatment in blood, expanded then contracted after pembrolizumab.

The data were produced by immunoSEQ multiplex PCR, yet TCRdb's version contains in-frame clones alone and is incomplete. The table lists roughly 110,000 clones, 60% to 85% of them singletons. This CDR3 has 11 amino acids. The ends were cut back, 3 bases at V and 9 bases at J, with 6 bases in the middle. Germline CDR1 is SGHAT and CDR2 is FQNNGV. This chain uses TRBV11-2 with TRBJ2-1; unclear D gene. This sequence was found in an adult with mismatch repair-deficient cancer. Sequencing used peripheral blood, obtained more than 58 weeks after starting pembrolizumab. DNA of the CDR3: TGTGCCAGCAGCTTTAGTGGTGAGCAGTTCTTC. This gives the protein CASSFSGEQFF.